Below, 25 T cell receptor beta chains from the same sample are listed, as sequenced in a study of early T cells in non-severe SARS-CoV-2 infection. TCRdb reprocessed the 5' RACE reads with MiXCR, giving one entry per CDR3 protein. The table shows tens of thousands of distinct CDR3 sequences, with about 10% occurring only once. The input for sequencing was whole blood, taken at baseline. The receptors derive from an adult who was a healthcare worker with PCR-confirmed SARS-CoV-2 infection or an uninfected control (not recorded which).

This clonotype was observed a few times. V usage is TRBV29-1 and J usage is TRBJ2-2, with D perhaps assigned TRBD1 or TRBD2 (5 bases each). CDR3 length equals 12 residues. Trimming took 7 bases from V and 4 from J, leaving 10 bases between them. The germline V gene encodes CDR1 SQVTM and CDR2 ANQGSEA. The CDR3 DNA is TGCAGCGCGGGGCGGGTCACCGGGGAGCTGTTTTTT. Amino acids: CSAGRVTGELFF.

The V and J genes are TRBV18 and TRBJ1-4; D remains ambiguous. Trimming removed 2 bases at V and 8 bases at J, with 9 bases between. Germline V CDR1 and CDR2: KGHSH, LQKENI. The CDR3 runs to 13 residues. The CDR3 sequence: CASSPVSGEKLFF. CDR3 coding DNA: TGTGCCAGCTCACCAGTCAGTGGGGAAAAACTGTTTTTT.

A few counts support this clonotype. V is TRBV28 and J is TRBJ2-7; D tentatively fits TRBD1 or TRBD2 (5 bases each). V lost 6 bases to trimming and J lost 4 bases, with 16 bases between them. The germline V gene encodes CDR1 MDHEN and CDR2 SYDVKM. There are 14 residues in the CDR3. Here the CDR3 reads CASSQFGGIYEQYF. The CDR3 nucleotides read TGTGCCAGCAGCCAATTTGGGGGTATTTACGAGCAGTACTTC.

The sample holds many counts of this clonotype. The chain recombines TRBV28 with TRBJ2-3; D not certain. V dropped 4 bases and J dropped 0 bases, with 17 bases sitting between them. Germline CDR1 MDHEN, CDR2 SYDVKM. This CDR3 contains 17 residues. CDR3 DNA: TGTGCCAGCAGTTCCCCTCAAAGAGCCTCTAGCACAGATACGCAGTATTTT. As protein: CASSSPQRASSTDTQYF. The variable domain in full, completed from reference TRBV28 and TRBJ2-3, reads DVKVTQSSRYLVKRTGEKVFLECVQDMDHENMFWYRQDPGLGLRLIYFSYDVKMKEKGDIPEGYSVSREKKERFSLILESASTNQTSMYLCASSSPQRASSTDTQYFGPGTRLTVL.

This clonotype showed up just a few times. This chain joins TRBV6-6 and TRBJ1-3; the D gene is possibly TRBD1 (5 bases). The germline V and J ends were trimmed by 6 bases and 0 bases, with 21 bases remaining between them. The germline gives CDR1 MNHNY, CDR2 SVGAGI (reference sequence). There are 18 residues in the CDR3. The CDR3 sequence is CASSPLIQVMHSGNTIYF. The CDR3 region has the DNA TGTGCCAGCAGCCCCTTGATACAGGTCATGCACTCTGGAAACACCATATATTTT.

This clonotype has more than one count but fewer than ten. The rearrangement joins TRBV29-1 to TRBJ2-7, with TRBD2 as a possible D gene (5 bases). Trimming stripped 0 bases from V and 5 bases from J, with 8 bases between. The CDR3 covers 12 residues. CDR1 and CDR2 (germline): SQVTM, ANQGSEA. CDR3: CSVEDTGNEQYF. Here the CDR3 DNA reads TGCAGCGTTGAAGATACGGGAAACGAGCAGTACTTC.

This clonotype was seen repeatedly, ten times or more. The chain uses TRBV11-2 and TRBJ2-2; D is uncertain. Trimming took 6 bases from V and 0 from J, leaving 5 bases between them. This CDR3 comprises 13 residues. The germline CDR1 and CDR2 sequences are SGHAT and FQNNGV. The CDR3 reads CASRTTNTGELFF. The CDR3 coding sequence is TGTGCCAGCAGGACGACGAACACCGGGGAGCTGTTTTTT.

This clonotype was observed at least ten times. The chain is built from TRBV7-9 and TRBJ1-1; D call uncertain. V lost 2 bases to trimming and J lost 4 bases, with 8 bases between them. The CDR3 contains 13 residues. Looked up from germline, CDR1 is SEHNR and CDR2 is FQNEAQ (reference sequence). CDR3 bases: TGTGCCAGCAGCTTACTGCTGGGCACTGAAGCTTTCTTT. It codes for CASSLLLGTEAFF. The full variable domain, with the rest looked up from reference TRBV7-9 and TRBJ1-1, is DTGVSQNPRHKITKRGQNVTFRCDPISEHNRLYWYRQTLGQGPEFLTYFQNEAQLEKSRLLSDRFSAERPKGSFSTLEIQRTEQGDSAMYLCASSLLLGTEAFFGQGTRLTVV.

This clonotype was recorded at least ten times. The chain recombines TRBV19 with TRBJ2-5; TRBD1 matches at 7 bases. Germline assignment: CDR1 LNHDA and CDR2 SQIVND (reference sequence). CDR3 length: 13 amino acids. Losses at the gene ends were 5 bases for V and 3 bases for J; bases not matched to a gene: 3. This CDR3 reads CASSGGQKETQYF. CDR3 nucleotide sequence: TGTGCCAGTAGTGGGGGACAGAAAGAGACCCAGTACTTC. The whole variable domain, remainder taken from reference TRBV19 and TRBJ2-5, is DGGITQSPKYLFRKEGQNVTLSCEQNLNHDAMYWYRQDPGQGLRLIYYSQIVNDFQKGDIAEGYSVSREKKESFPLTVTSAQKNPTAFYLCASSGGQKETQYFGPGTRLLVL.

Only a few counts were recorded for this clonotype. The chain employs TRBV5-8 and TRBJ2-3; perhaps D is TRBD1 or TRBD2 (5 bases each). With 1 base removed from V and 3 bases from J, the gap between germline ends came to 9 bases. The germline V gene has CDR1 SGHTS and CDR2 YDEGEE. This CDR3 comprises 14 residues. Written as DNA, the CDR3 is TGTGCCAGCAGCTTGTTGAGGGGTACAGATACGCAGTATTTT. Amino acids: CASSLLRGTDTQYF.

This chain uses TRBV20-1 with TRBJ1-1; D is ambiguous. The length of the CDR3 is 14 residues. Trimming took off 3 bases at V and 2 bases at J, with 13 bases between the two ends. Germline assignment: CDR1 DFQATT and CDR2 SNEGSKA (reference sequence). CDR3 sequence reads: CSARREGSNTEAFF. DNA for the CDR3: TGCAGTGCTAGGAGGGAGGGATCCAACACTGAAGCTTTCTTT.

Many counts were recorded for this clonotype. The chain recombines TRBV12-3 or TRBV12-4 with TRBJ1-2; D perhaps matches TRBD1 (6 bases). V lost 2 bases to trimming and J lost 2 bases, with 6 bases between them. The CDR3 runs 13 residues. CDR3 residues: CASSLTGNYGYTF. The CDR3 nucleotides read TGTGCCAGCAGTTTAACAGGGAACTATGGCTACACCTTC.

This clonotype was observed at least ten times. The CDR3 DNA sequence: TGTGCCAGCAGTTTTCTAATCCTGGGCAAGTACGAGCAGTACTTC. Translation: CASSFLILGKYEQYF. The chain couples TRBV28 to TRBJ2-7, with no clear D. The CDR3 extends over 15 amino acids. V was trimmed by 3 bases and J by 4 bases, leaving 16 bases between them. Germline CDR1 reads MDHEN; CDR2 reads SYDVKM.

A word on this clonotype: This clone may be a read error of a much larger clone one base away. The chain links TRBV10-3 to TRBJ2-1; D call uncertain. Trimming took 10 bases from V and 8 from J, leaving 24 bases between them. This CDR3 comprises 15 residues. Germline CDR1 and CDR2: ENHRY and SYGVKD. The CDR3 nucleotides are TGTGCCACCCGAAGCCGGACCACCCCGGTGGATGAGCAGTTCTTC. Translating it yields CATRSRTTPVDEQFF.

This clonotype has at least ten counts. The rearrangement links TRBV5-8 to TRBJ2-7; 12 bases align to TRBD1. There are 15 residues in the CDR3. V was pared by 1 base and J by 4 bases, with 3 bases of the junction left unmatched. Germline V gene sequence: CDR1 SGHTS, CDR2 YDEGEE. The CDR3 loop is CASSLPGQGAYEQYF. The CDR3 DNA sequence: TGTGCCAGCAGCTTGCCGGGACAGGGGGCTTACGAGCAGTACTTC.

The table lists this clonotype with many counts. The genes are TRBV20-1 and TRBJ2-7, with 9 bases identical to TRBD2. The V and J ends lost 0 bases and 4 bases, in that order; junction bases with no gene match: 4. This CDR3 contains 14 residues. Germline V gene sequence: CDR1 DFQATT, CDR2 SNEGSKA (reference sequence). The CDR3 reads CSAREGLAKYEQYF. Here the CDR3 DNA reads TGCAGTGCTAGAGAAGGACTAGCGAAGTACGAGCAGTACTTC.

This clonotype was detected a few times. The chain recombines TRBV3-1 with TRBJ1-2, with TRBD1 identical over 9 bases. This CDR3 contains 15 residues. The germline gives CDR1 LGHDT, CDR2 YNNKEL (reference sequence). The V gene end was trimmed by 4 bases and the J gene end by 5 bases; junction bases not matched to a gene: 8. The chain's CDR3 is CASSPGQGRSYGYTF. CDR3 bases: TGTGCCAGCAGCCCGGGACAGGGAAGGTCGTATGGCTACACCTTC.

The J gene is TRBJ1-6, the V gene TRBV7-2, with D maybe TRBD1 (6 bases). Germline loops: CDR1 SGHTA, CDR2 FQGNSA. The length of the CDR3 is 14 residues. Trimming took 6 bases from V and 13 from J, leaving 19 bases between them. CDR3 in amino acids: CASRTQGHSSPLHF. The CDR3 bases are TGTGCCAGCAGGACACAGGGACACTCGTCTCCCCTCCACTTT.

This clonotype was found a few times. V gene TRBV20-1 combines with J gene TRBJ2-1; TRBD2 is a possible D gene (6 bases). V shed 5 bases and J shed 4 bases, with 15 bases lying between them. CDR3 length: 14 amino acids. Looked up from germline, CDR1 is DFQATT and CDR2 is SNEGSKA (reference sequence). The CDR3 DNA reads TGCAGTGCTTGGATGGGGAGGACTTACAATGAGCAGTTCTTC. It translates to CSAWMGRTYNEQFF.

This clonotype was detected ten times or more. The genes are TRBV7-7 and TRBJ2-5, with D possibly being TRBD2 (6 bases). This CDR3 has 15 amino acids. Trimming took 5 bases from V and 7 from J, leaving 20 bases between them. CDR1 SSHAT and CDR2 FNYEAQ come from the germline V gene (reference sequence). CDR3 region: CASSPQGLTSGTQYF. CDR3 nucleotide sequence: TGTGCCAGCAGCCCCCAGGGACTTACCTCAGGGACCCAGTACTTC.

The table lists this clonotype with many counts. The J gene is TRBJ2-1, the V gene TRBV29-1; TRBD2 matches at 10 bases. CDR3 size: 15 residues. CDR1 is SQVTM, CDR2 ANQGSEA, per germline. J gave up 6 bases and V 1 base, and 6 bases lay outside the gene matches. The CDR3 DNA sequence: TGCAGCGTTGAAGTCGGGGCTAGCGGGAGCAATGAGCAGTTCTTC. It codes for CSVEVGASGSNEQFF.

This clonotype was counted between two and nine times. The chain carries TRBV11-3 and TRBJ2-3, with 7 bases lining up with TRBD2. Germline CDR1 SGHNT, CDR2 YENEEA. Trimming cost V 8 bases and J 3 bases; bases outside gene matches: 14. CDR3 length: 16 amino acids. In DNA form, the CDR3 reads TGTGCCAGCTCCCCTCGGGGGACCGGGGGGACAGATACGCAGTATTTT. Protein product: CASSPRGTGGTDTQYF.

This clonotype was found many times. The chain carries TRBV6-5 and TRBJ2-1; TRBD2 might be the D (7 bases). The CDR3 has 15 amino acids. Trimming took 6 bases from V and 4 from J, leaving 16 bases between them. Germline CDR1 and CDR2: MNHEY and SVGAGI. As DNA, the CDR3 is TGTGCCAGCAGCACTACGGGGGGCCGATACAATGAGCAGTTCTTC. Translating it yields CASSTTGGRYNEQFF.

This clonotype was found a few times. The V call is TRBV7-8, the J call TRBJ1-2; D perhaps matches TRBD1 (6 bases). CDR1 SGHVS and CDR2 FQNEAQ come from the germline V gene. This CDR3 region has 16 residues. The ends were cut back, 2 bases at V and 6 bases at J, with 19 bases in the middle. The chain's CDR3 is CASSLNWGQGRNGYTF. The CDR3 DNA reads as TGTGCCAGCAGCTTAAATTGGGGGCAGGGGAGAAATGGCTACACCTTC.

The chain carries TRBV7-2 and TRBJ2-1, with 15 bases aligning to TRBD2. V was pared by 5 bases and J by 7 bases, with 12 bases of the junction left unmatched. CDR1 SGHTA and CDR2 FQGNSA come from the germline V gene. CDR3 length: 18 residues. DNA of the CDR3: TGTGCCAGCAGCCCCCGTCCGGGACTAGCGGGGGGTCTGAATGAGCAGTTCTTC. Its translation: CASSPRPGLAGGLNEQFF.